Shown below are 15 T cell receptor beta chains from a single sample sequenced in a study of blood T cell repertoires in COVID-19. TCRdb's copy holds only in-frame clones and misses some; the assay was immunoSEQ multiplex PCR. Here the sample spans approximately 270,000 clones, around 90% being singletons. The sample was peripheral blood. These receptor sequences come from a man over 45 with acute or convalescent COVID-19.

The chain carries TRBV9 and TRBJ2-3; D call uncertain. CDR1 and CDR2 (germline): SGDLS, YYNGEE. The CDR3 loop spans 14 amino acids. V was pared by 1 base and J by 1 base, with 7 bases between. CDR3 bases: TGTGCCAGCAGCGTAAGAACAGGCACAGATACGCAGTATTTT. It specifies CASSVRTGTDTQYF.

The DNA of the CDR3 is TGTGCCTGGAGTCCGGACATGCTACAGCCCCAGCATTTT. This translates into CAWSPDMLQPQHF. V is TRBV30 and J is TRBJ1-5; maybe TRBD1 (5 bases). Germline assignment: CDR1 GTSNPN and CDR2 SVGIG (reference sequence). There are 13 residues in the CDR3. V gave up 2 bases and J gave up 7 bases, with 12 bases separating them.

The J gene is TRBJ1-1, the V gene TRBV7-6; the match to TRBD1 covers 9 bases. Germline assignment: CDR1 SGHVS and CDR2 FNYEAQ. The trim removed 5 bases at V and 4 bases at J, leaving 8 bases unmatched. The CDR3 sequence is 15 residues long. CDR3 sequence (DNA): TGTGCCAGCAGCCAACCCAGACAGGGGGGCACTGAAGCTTTCTTT. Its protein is CASSQPRQGGTEAFF.

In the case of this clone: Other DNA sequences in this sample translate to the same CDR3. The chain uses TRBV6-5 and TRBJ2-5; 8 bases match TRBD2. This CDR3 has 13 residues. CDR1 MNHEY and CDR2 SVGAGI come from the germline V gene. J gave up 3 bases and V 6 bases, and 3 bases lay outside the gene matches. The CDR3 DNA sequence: TGTGCCAGCAGAAGCGGGGGTGAAGAGACCCAGTACTTC. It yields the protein CASRSGGEETQYF.

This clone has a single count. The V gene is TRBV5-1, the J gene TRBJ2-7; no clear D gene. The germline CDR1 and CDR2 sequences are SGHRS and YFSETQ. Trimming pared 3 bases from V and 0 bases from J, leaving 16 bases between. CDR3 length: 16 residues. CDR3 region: CASSYWIGYSSYEQYF. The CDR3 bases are TGCGCCAGCAGCTATTGGATAGGATACAGCTCCTACGAGCAGTACTTC.

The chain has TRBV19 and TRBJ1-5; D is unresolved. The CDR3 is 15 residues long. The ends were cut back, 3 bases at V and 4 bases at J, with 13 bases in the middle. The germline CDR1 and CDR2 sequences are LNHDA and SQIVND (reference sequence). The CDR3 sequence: CASSITTSGNQPQHF. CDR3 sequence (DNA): TGTGCCAGTAGTATTACGACTAGCGGGAATCAGCCCCAGCATTTT.

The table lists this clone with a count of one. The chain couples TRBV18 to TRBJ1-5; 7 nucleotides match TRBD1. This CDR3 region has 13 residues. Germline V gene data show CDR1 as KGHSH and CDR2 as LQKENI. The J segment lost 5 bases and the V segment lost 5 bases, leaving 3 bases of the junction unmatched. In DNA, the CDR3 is TGTGCCAGCTCAAGACAGGGTGATCAGCCCCAGCATTTT. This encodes CASSRQGDQPQHF.

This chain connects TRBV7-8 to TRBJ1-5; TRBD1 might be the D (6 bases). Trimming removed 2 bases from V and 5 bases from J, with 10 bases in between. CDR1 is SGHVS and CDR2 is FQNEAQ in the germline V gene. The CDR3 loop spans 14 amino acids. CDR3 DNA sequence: TGTGCCAGCAGCTTAAAGGGGGAACATCAGCCCCAGCATTTT. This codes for CASSLKGEHQPQHF.

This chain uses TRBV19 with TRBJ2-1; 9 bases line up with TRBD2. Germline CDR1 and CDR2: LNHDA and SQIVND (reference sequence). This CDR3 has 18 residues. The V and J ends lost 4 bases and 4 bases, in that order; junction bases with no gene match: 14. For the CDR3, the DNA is TGTGCCAGTAGTAGGCAATTACGTAGCGGGGGAAAATACAATGAGCAGTTCTTC. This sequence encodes CASSRQLRSGGKYNEQFF.

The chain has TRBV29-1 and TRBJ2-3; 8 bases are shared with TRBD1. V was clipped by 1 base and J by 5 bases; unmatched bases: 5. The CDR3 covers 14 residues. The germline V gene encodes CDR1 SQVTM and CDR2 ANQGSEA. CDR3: CSVEGTGMIDTQYF. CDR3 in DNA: TGCAGCGTTGAAGGGACAGGGATGATAGATACGCAGTATTTT.

The CDR3 loop reads CASSLSTGELAFF. The DNA of the CDR3 is TGTGCCAGCAGCCTATCGACAGGGGAGTTGGCTTTCTTT. The chain carries TRBV11-2 and TRBJ1-1, with 8 bases fitting TRBD1. Trimming cost V 5 bases and J 11 bases; bases outside gene matches: 10. The CDR3 runs to 13 residues. The V gene's germline CDR1 is SGHAT and CDR2 FQNNGV. The whole variable domain, filled in from reference TRBV11-2 and TRBJ1-1, reads EAGVAQSPRYKIIEKRQSVAFWCNPISGHATLYWYQQILGQGPKLLIQFQNNGVVDDSQLPKDRFSAERLKGVDSTLKIQPAKLEDSAVYLCASSLSTGELAFFGQGTRLTVV.

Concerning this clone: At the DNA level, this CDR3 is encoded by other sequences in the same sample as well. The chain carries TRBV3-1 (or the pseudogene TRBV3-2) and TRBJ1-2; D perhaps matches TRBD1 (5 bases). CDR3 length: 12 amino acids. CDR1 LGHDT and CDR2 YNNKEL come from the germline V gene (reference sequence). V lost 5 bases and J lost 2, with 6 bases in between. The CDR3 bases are TGTGCCAGCAGCAGACAGAACTATGGCTACACCTTC. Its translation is CASSRQNYGYTF.

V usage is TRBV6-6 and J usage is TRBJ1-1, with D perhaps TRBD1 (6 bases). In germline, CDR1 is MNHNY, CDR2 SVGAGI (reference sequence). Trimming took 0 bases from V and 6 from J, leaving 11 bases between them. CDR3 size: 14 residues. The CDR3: CASSYSGGLAEAFF. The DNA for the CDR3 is TGTGCCAGCAGTTACTCAGGGGGTTTGGCTGAAGCTTTCTTT.

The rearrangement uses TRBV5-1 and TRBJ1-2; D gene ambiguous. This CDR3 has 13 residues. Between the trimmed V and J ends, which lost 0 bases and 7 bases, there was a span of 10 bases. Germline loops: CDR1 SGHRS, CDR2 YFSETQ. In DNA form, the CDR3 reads TGCGCCAGCAGCTTGGGGCGGGATGTTGGCTACACCTTC. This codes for CASSLGRDVGYTF.

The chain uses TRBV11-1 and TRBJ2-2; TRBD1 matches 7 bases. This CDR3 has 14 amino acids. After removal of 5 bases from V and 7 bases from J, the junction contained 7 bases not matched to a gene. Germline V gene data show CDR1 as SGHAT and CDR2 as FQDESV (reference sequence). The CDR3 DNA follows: TGTGCCAGCAGCCTCCGACAGGGTGTCGGGGAGCTGTTTTTT. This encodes CASSLRQGVGELFF.